The 5 T cell receptor beta chains below were found in one sample sequenced in a study of cytomegalovirus exposure and HLA in healthy donors. Amplification used 60 Vbeta primers and 13 Jbeta primers. The table came from immunoSEQ multiplex PCR; TCRdb's copy has only in-frame clones and leaves some out. The table has approximately 280,000 clones, roughly 90% seen once; the top ten hold around 2.1%. Input material: PBMCs. The source is a woman under 30 in good health and CMV-seronegative.

This clone was detected a few times. The rearrangement uses TRBV30 and TRBJ2-3, with 7 nucleotides matching TRBD2. With 2 bases clipped from V and 0 bases from J, the junction kept 2 bases outside the gene matches. Germline V gene data show CDR1 as GTSNPN and CDR2 as SVGIG (reference sequence). CDR3 length: 14 amino acids. Written as DNA, the CDR3 is TGTGCCTGGAGTTGGGGGGGAAGCACAGATACGCAGTATTTT. Its protein is CAWSWGGSTDTQYF.

This clone came up a few times. This chain connects TRBV9 to TRBJ1-2; 9 bases align to TRBD1. Trimming at V came to 8 bases and at J to 7 bases, leaving 9 bases not matched to a gene. CDR1 is SGDLS, CDR2 YYNGEE, per germline. The CDR3 is 13 residues long. The CDR3: CASTRDRAVGYTF. For the CDR3, the DNA is TGTGCCAGTACCCGGGACAGGGCTGTTGGCTACACCTTC.

In this sample, this clone turned up once. The germline gene is not matched at one end of the junction; a read error may be the cause. The CDR3 reads CSSSFSGNEAFF. For the CDR3, the DNA is TGTTCCAGCAGCTTCTCGGGAAATGAAGCTTTCTTT. The chain has TRBV7-9 and TRBJ1-1; D remains ambiguous. The CDR3 sequence is 12 residues long. Germline values: CDR1 SEHNR, CDR2 FQNEAQ (reference sequence).

In its sample, this clone was seen once. CDR3: CASSQTPGVPGNTIYF. In DNA, the CDR3 is TGTGCCAGCAGCCAGACCCCGGGGGTCCCTGGAAACACCATATATTTT. J is TRBJ1-3 and V is TRBV27, with a tentative D call TRBD1 (5 bases). Trimming took 6 bases from V and 2 from J, leaving 17 bases between them. This CDR3 has 16 residues. Germline CDR1 and CDR2: MNHEY and SMNVEV (reference sequence).

This chain links TRBV2 with TRBJ1-2, with 7 bases identical to TRBD1. Trimming took 7 bases from V and 0 from J; bases not matched to a gene: 5. CDR3 size: 14 residues. CDR1 and CDR2 from the germline V gene are SNHLY and FYNNEI. In DNA form, the CDR3 reads TGTGCCAGCAATACACAGGGGACTAACTATGGCTACACCTTC. Its protein is CASNTQGTNYGYTF.